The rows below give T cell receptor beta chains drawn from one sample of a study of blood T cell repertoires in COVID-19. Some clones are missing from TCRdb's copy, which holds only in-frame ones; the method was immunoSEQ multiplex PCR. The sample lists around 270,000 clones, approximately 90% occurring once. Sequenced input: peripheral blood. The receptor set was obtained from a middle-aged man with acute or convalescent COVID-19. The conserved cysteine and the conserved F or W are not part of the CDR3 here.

cdr3_aa: ASSLLKGDNEQF
j_call: TRBJ2-1
v_call: TRBV7-8

cdr3_aa: ASSERTGGEKLF
j_call: TRBJ1-4
v_call: TRBV19

cdr3_aa: ASSLGTPFRAGGTDTQY
j_call: TRBJ2-3
v_call: TRBV7-9

cdr3_aa: ASSLAGLAGVVETQY
j_call: TRBJ2-5
v_call: TRBV7-9

cdr3_aa: ASSLWGREQPQH
j_call: TRBJ1-5
v_call: TRBV5-1

cdr3_aa: ASLVAGGNEQF
j_call: TRBJ2-1
v_call: TRBV6-5

cdr3_aa: ASSRLFLGSGTDTQY
j_call: TRBJ2-3
v_call: TRBV19

cdr3_aa: ASSDPRVHSPLH
j_call: TRBJ1-6
v_call: TRBV6-1

cdr3_aa: ASSLSGGGFGAGGNSPLH
j_call: TRBJ1-6
v_call: TRBV27

cdr3_aa: ASRLQGSNQPQH
j_call: TRBJ1-5
v_call: TRBV5-1

cdr3_aa: AWSVLGGTEAF
j_call: TRBJ1-1
v_call: TRBV30

cdr3_aa: ASSPQGLKKINTEAF
j_call: TRBJ1-1
v_call: TRBV7-9

cdr3_aa: SAKLDYGYT
j_call: TRBJ1-2
v_call: TRBV20-1

cdr3_aa: ASSSGQGMDEQY
j_call: TRBJ2-7
v_call: TRBV5-1

cdr3_aa: ASSFAGVFT
j_call: TRBJ1-2
v_call: TRBV5-8

cdr3_aa: ASTPEGAGGLNEQF
j_call: TRBJ2-1
v_call: TRBV4-1

cdr3_aa: ASSQVDRESGYT
j_call: TRBJ1-2
v_call: TRBV4-1

cdr3_aa: ASSEAYSEQPQH
j_call: TRBJ1-5
v_call: TRBV2

cdr3_aa: ATSGLQGRYEKLF
j_call: TRBJ1-4
v_call: TRBV15

cdr3_aa: ASSYSSGFNQPQH
j_call: TRBJ1-5
v_call: TRBV6-2/TRBV6-3

cdr3_aa: ASSPIRETGNTIY
j_call: TRBJ1-3
v_call: TRBV9

cdr3_aa: ASSSQGRYEQY
j_call: TRBJ2-7
v_call: TRBV5-6

cdr3_aa: ASSSYGQYNQPQH
j_call: TRBJ1-5
v_call: TRBV7-2

cdr3_aa: ASSLVAGEDEQY
j_call: TRBJ2-7
v_call: TRBV5-1

cdr3_aa: ASSPGTGTYSYEQY
j_call: TRBJ2-7
v_call: TRBV18

cdr3_aa: ASSSVRGLSPLH
j_call: TRBJ1-6
v_call: TRBV7-2

cdr3_aa: ASSLKSSYNSPLH
j_call: TRBJ1-6
v_call: TRBV7-6

cdr3_aa: ASSLLAGGPNEQF
j_call: TRBJ2-1
v_call: TRBV6-5

cdr3_aa: ASSRDGGSGNEQF
j_call: TRBJ2-1
v_call: TRBV5-1

cdr3_aa: ASSEGANTEAF
j_call: TRBJ1-1
v_call: TRBV19

cdr3_aa: ASSPTSGGTDTQY
j_call: TRBJ2-3
v_call: TRBV30

cdr3_aa: ASSPTQGNTGELF
j_call: TRBJ2-2
v_call: TRBV4-1

cdr3_aa: ASSSTDSYEQY
j_call: TRBJ2-7
v_call: TRBV11-3

cdr3_aa: ASSQAPGTDEKLF
j_call: TRBJ1-4
v_call: TRBV4-2

cdr3_aa: ASSPGTGAREQY
j_call: TRBJ2-7
v_call: TRBV19

cdr3_aa: AINDRGAGANVLT
j_call: TRBJ2-6
v_call: TRBV10-3

cdr3_aa: ASSVKEGSDGYT
j_call: TRBJ1-2
v_call: TRBV6-4

cdr3_aa: ASSLTPGTGVDGYT
j_call: TRBJ1-2
v_call: TRBV7-3

cdr3_aa: ASSYSGTGNQPQH
j_call: TRBJ1-5
v_call: TRBV6-6

cdr3_aa: ASSLPQSSHEQY
j_call: TRBJ2-7
v_call: TRBV11-1